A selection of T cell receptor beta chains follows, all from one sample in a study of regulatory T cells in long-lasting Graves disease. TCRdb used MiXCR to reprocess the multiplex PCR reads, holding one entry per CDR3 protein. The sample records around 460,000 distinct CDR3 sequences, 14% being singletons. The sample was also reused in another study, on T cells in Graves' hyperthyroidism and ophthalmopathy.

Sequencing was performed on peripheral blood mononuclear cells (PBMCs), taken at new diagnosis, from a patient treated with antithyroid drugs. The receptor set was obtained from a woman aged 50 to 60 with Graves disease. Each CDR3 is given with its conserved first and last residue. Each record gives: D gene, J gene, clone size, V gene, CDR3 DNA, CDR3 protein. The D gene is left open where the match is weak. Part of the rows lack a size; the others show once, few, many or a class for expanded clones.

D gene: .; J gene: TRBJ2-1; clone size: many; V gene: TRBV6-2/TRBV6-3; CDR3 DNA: TGTGCCAGCACCGAACCCTGGGACGTCAACAATGAGCAGTTCTTC; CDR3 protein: CASTEPWDVNNEQFF
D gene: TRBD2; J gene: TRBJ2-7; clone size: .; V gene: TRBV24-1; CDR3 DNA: TGTGCCACTAGCGCCCGCAAAGCGGGAGTTTACGAGCAGTACTTC; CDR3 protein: CATSARKAGVYEQYF
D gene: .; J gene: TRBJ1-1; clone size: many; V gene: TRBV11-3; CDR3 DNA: TGTGCCAGCAGCTTGCATCCCAGCACTGAAGCTTTCTTT; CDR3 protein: CASSLHPSTEAFF
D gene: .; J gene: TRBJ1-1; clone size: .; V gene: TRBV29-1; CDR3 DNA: TGCAGCGTTGGGCGGGGGGACATGAACACTGAAGCTTTCTTT; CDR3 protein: CSVGRGDMNTEAFF
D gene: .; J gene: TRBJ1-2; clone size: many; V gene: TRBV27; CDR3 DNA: TGTGCCAGCAGCCCGGCAGGGAGGTATGGCTACACCTTC; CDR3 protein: CASSPAGRYGYTF
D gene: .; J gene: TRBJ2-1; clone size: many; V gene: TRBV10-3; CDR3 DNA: TGTGCCATCAGTGGGGGGACTGGGGAAAATGAGCAGTTCTTC; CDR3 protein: CAISGGTGENEQFF
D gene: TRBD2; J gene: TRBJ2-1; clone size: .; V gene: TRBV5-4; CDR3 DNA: TGTGCCAGCAGTGCCGGGACTAGCGGGATGAATGAGCAGTTCTTC; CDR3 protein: CASSAGTSGMNEQFF
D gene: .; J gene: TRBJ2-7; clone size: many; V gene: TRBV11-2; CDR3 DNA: TGTGCCAGCAGCTTAGACCAGGGGCCCTGGGCAACCTACGAGCAGTACTTC; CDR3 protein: CASSLDQGPWATYEQYF
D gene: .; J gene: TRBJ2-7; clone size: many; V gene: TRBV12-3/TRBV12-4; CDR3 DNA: TGTGCCAGCAGTTTAGGCCTAGCGACTACCTACGAGCAGTACTTC; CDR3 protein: CASSLGLATTYEQYF
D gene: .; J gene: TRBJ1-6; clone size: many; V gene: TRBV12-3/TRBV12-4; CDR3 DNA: TGTGCCAGCAGTTTTGGACTCTTGAATTCACCCCTCCACTTT; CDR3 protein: CASSFGLLNSPLHF
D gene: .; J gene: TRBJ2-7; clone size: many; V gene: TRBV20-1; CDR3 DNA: TGCAGTGCCGACAGAGGGAACTCCTACGAGCAGTACTTC; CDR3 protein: CSADRGNSYEQYF
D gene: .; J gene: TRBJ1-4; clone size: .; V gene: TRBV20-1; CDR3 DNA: TGCAGTGCTAGAGATGGCACAACTAATGAAAAACTGTTTTTT; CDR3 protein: CSARDGTTNEKLFF